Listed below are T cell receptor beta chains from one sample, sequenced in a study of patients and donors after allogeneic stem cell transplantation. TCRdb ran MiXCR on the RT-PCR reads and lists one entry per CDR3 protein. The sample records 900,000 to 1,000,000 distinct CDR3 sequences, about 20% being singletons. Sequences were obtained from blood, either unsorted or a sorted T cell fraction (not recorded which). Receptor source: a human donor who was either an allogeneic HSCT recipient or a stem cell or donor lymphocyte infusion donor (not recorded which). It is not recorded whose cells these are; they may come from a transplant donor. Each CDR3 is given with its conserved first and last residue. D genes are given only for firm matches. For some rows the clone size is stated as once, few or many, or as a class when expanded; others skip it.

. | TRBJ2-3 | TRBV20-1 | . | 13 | TGCAGTGCCTTTTTAGGAGCGGCAGATACACAGTATTTT | CSAFLGAADTQYF
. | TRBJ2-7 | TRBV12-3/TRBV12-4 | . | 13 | TGTGCCAGCAGTCCACCCCGGGTATACGAGCAGTACTTC | CASSPPRVYEQYF
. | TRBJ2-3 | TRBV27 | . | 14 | TGTGCCAGCAGCAGGACAAGCCCCACAGATACGCAGTATTTT | CASSRTSPTDTQYF
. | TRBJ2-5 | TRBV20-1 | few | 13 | TGCAGTGCTATTAAAGTGAAGCGTGAGACCCAGTACTTC | CSAIKVKRETQYF
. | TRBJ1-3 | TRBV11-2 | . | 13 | TGTGCCAGCAGCTTGGGCGGACGAAACACCATATATTTT | CASSLGGRNTIYF
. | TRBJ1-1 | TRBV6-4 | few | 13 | TGTGCCAGCAGTGCCAGGGAGGGAACTGAAGCTTTCTTT | CASSAREGTEAFF
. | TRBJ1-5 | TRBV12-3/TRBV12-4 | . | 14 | TGTGCCAGCTCTCCAGGGTTCGGCAATCAGCCCCAGCATTTT | CASSPGFGNQPQHF
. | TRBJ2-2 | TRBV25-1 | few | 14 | TGTGCCAGCAGTGAATTAGATCAGGGTCGGGAGCTGTTTTTT | CASSELDQGRELFF
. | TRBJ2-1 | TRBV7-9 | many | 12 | TGTGCCAGCAGCTTTCTACGGGATGAGCAGTTCTTC | CASSFLRDEQFF
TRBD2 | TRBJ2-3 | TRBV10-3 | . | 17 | TGTGCCATCAGTGACCCATTAGCGGGGAACCTCACAGATACGCAGTATTTT | CAISDPLAGNLTDTQYF